What follows are 26 T cell receptor beta chains derived from one specimen sequenced in a study of cytomegalovirus exposure and HLA in healthy donors. Both 60 Vbeta primers and 13 Jbeta primers went into the PCR. Libraries were prepared by immunoSEQ multiplex PCR; TCRdb keeps only in-frame clonotypes and omits some of them. The profile shows 200,000 or so clones, roughly 88% of them singletons. Material: PBMCs. The receptors here all came from a boy aged 2 to 10 in good health and CMV-seronegative.

As DNA, the CDR3 is TGTGCCAGCAGCCAAGGCGGCTTCAGGGGGCAATTCTACGAGCAGTACTTC. This codes for CASSQGGFRGQFYEQYF. J is TRBJ2-7 and V is TRBV14, with 8 positions matching TRBD1. The CDR3 is 17 amino acids. V shed 1 base, J shed 3 bases, and the junction held 11 bases outside the gene matches. Germline CDR1 SGHDN, CDR2 FVKESK.

This chain uses TRBV9 with TRBJ2-7; 8 positions agree with TRBD1. CDR3 length equals 15 residues. The junction had 12 bases not matched to a gene; V was cut back by 4 bases and J by 6 bases. Germline CDR1 is SGDLS and CDR2 is YYNGEE. The CDR3 loop is CASSLTTGTGVEQYF. CDR3 nucleotide sequence: TGTGCCAGCAGCTTAACTACCGGGACAGGAGTCGAGCAGTACTTC.

The gene calls are TRBV9 and TRBJ1-6; 9 bases match TRBD1. Per the germline V gene, CDR1 is SGDLS and CDR2 is YYNGEE. The V and J ends lost 4 bases and 10 bases, in that order; junction bases with no gene match: 9. This CDR3 is 15 amino acids long. The CDR3 region has the DNA TGTGCCAGCAGCACGACAGGGGGTGGAAAGTCACCCCTCCACTTT. It yields the protein CASSTTGGGKSPLHF.

The V and J genes are TRBV5-1 and TRBJ2-1; 7 bases align to TRBD1. CDR3 length: 16 amino acids. V lost 3 bases and J lost 0; bases outside the gene matches: 6. Germline CDR1 SGHRS, CDR2 YFSETQ. The chain's CDR3 is CASSSRQGSSYNEQFF. CDR3 DNA sequence: TGCGCCAGCAGCTCCCGACAGGGTTCCTCCTACAATGAGCAGTTCTTC.

The chain carries TRBV6-5 and TRBJ1-4; no clear D gene. V was clipped by 6 bases and J by 4 bases, with 12 bases between them. Germline CDR1 MNHEY, CDR2 SVGAGI. The CDR3 runs 14 residues. The CDR3 spells CASREDTDNEKLFF. The CDR3, as DNA: TGTGCCAGCAGGGAAGACACCGATAATGAAAAACTGTTTTTT.

The V gene is TRBV7-9, the J gene TRBJ2-7; TRBD1 matches 11 bases. V lost 3 bases, J lost 2 bases, and 9 bases stayed unmatched. From germline, CDR1 is SEHNR and CDR2 FQNEAQ (reference sequence). The CDR3 extends over 17 amino acids. As DNA, the CDR3 is TGTGCCAGCAGCTTGCCGAAACGGGACAGGGGGACCTACGAGCAGTACTTC. It translates to CASSLPKRDRGTYEQYF.

The V call is TRBV6-5, the J call TRBJ1-2; D not certain. This CDR3 comprises 12 residues. Germline V gene lookup returns CDR1 MNHEY and CDR2 SVGAGI. Deletions cut 5 bases from V and 7 bases from J, with 11 bases between. The CDR3 DNA is TGTGCCAGCAGTGAAGGAGGGAGTGGCTACACCTTC. Encoded protein: CASSEGGSGYTF.

The V gene is TRBV7-2, the J gene TRBJ1-5; possible D gene TRBD1, 5 bases. With 3 bases removed from V and 7 bases from J, the gap between germline ends came to 19 bases. Germline CDR1 SGHTA, CDR2 FQGNSA. The CDR3 spans 16 residues. The CDR3 region is CASSFQGFRAEQPQHF. In DNA form, the CDR3 reads TGTGCCAGCAGCTTTCAAGGCTTCAGGGCAGAACAGCCCCAGCATTTT.

This clone came up once. This chain connects TRBV7-9 to TRBJ2-1; the D gene is possibly TRBD1 (6 bases). Trimming removed 6 bases at V and 6 bases at J, with 12 bases between. The CDR3 has 13 residues. Germline CDR1 is SEHNR and CDR2 is FQNEAQ (reference sequence). The CDR3 DNA sequence: TGTGCCAGCAGAACAGGGATCCTCAATGAGCAGTTCTTC. This translates into CASRTGILNEQFF.

This clone has only one observation. The genes are TRBV6-5 and TRBJ1-5; TRBD1 matches at 7 bases. CDR3 length: 15 residues. The germline CDR1 and CDR2 sequences are MNHEY and SVGAGI. The junction had 7 bases not matched to a gene; V was cut back by 2 bases and J by 6 bases. CDR3 nucleotides: TGTGCCAGCAGTTACGGACAGGCTTCAGGTCAGCCCCAGCATTTT. This gives the protein CASSYGQASGQPQHF.

This CDR3 reads CASSSPGGGNTIYF. The CDR3 DNA sequence: TGTGCCAGCAGTTCCCCTGGAGGTGGAAACACCATATATTTT. The chain combines TRBV28 with TRBJ1-3; D unresolved. The germline gives CDR1 MDHEN, CDR2 SYDVKM. Trimming pared 4 bases from V and 3 bases from J, leaving 10 bases between. This CDR3 has 14 amino acids.

This chain joins TRBV6-4 and TRBJ1-2, with a weak D call TRBD1 (5 bases). Trimming took 5 bases from V and 0 from J, leaving 7 bases between them. CDR1 is MRHNA, CDR2 SNTAGT, per germline. This CDR3 spans 13 amino acids. CDR3 protein: CASSMTANYGYTF. CDR3 nucleotide sequence: TGTGCCAGCAGTATGACAGCTAACTATGGCTACACCTTC.

This clone was counted only a few times. The CDR3 here is CASSPPRGGNEQFF. The CDR3 DNA reads TGCGCCAGCAGCCCGCCCCGCGGGGGCAATGAGCAGTTCTTC. This sequence joins TRBV4-1 and TRBJ2-1; TRBD2 aligns across 7 bases. In germline, CDR1 is MGHRA, CDR2 YSYEKL. With V trimmed by 4 bases and J by 6 bases, 6 bases remained unmatched. The CDR3 extends over 14 amino acids.

This chain connects TRBV23-1 to TRBJ2-5; 13 nucleotides agree with TRBD2. TRBV23-1 is an open reading frame whose function is uncertain. V lost 3 bases, J lost 9 bases, and 10 bases stayed unmatched. The CDR3 runs to 16 residues. The CDR3 DNA follows: TGCGCCAGCAGTCACCCTCGGACTAGCGGGAGTGCCCCCCAGTACTTC. It translates to CASSHPRTSGSAPQYF.

CDR3 sequence reads: CASSSVLAGSNEQYF. CDR3 bases: TGTGCCAGCAGTTCGGTACTGGCAGGGTCTAACGAGCAGTACTTC. The chain recombines TRBV6-6 with TRBJ2-7; the D gene is possibly TRBD1 (5 bases). The CDR3 is made up of 15 amino acids. Per germline, CDR1 MNHNY and CDR2 SVGAGI (reference sequence). V lost 4 bases and J 5 bases, leaving 18 bases between the germline ends.

The chain's CDR3 is CASSFAGGGIQPQHF. DNA for the CDR3: TGTGCCAGCAGCTTCGCAGGGGGCGGGATTCAGCCCCAGCATTTT. The rearrangement joins TRBV5-6 to TRBJ1-5; the match to TRBD1 covers 8 bases. From germline, CDR1 is SGHDT and CDR2 YYEEEE. The CDR3 spans 15 residues. The V gene end was trimmed by 2 bases and the J gene end by 6 bases; junction bases not matched to a gene: 7.

The rearrangement uses TRBV6-5 and TRBJ2-5; the match to TRBD2 covers 13 bases. The CDR3 is made up of 14 amino acids. After removal of 8 bases from V and 5 bases from J, the junction contained 5 bases not matched to a gene. CDR1 MNHEY and CDR2 SVGAGI come from the germline V gene. CDR3 DNA sequence: TGTGCCAGCTGGACTAGCGGGAGTGGGGAGACCCAGTACTTC. Translated: CASWTSGSGETQYF.

The chain carries TRBV5-1 and TRBJ2-5; a possible D gene is TRBD1 (6 bases). CDR3 length: 14 amino acids. Trimming left V 4 bases short and J 2 bases short, with 12 bases between. CDR1 is SGHRS and CDR2 is YFSETQ in the germline V gene. CDR3 region: CASSTGQIQETQYF. The CDR3 bases are TGCGCCAGCAGCACAGGACAGATACAAGAGACCCAGTACTTC.

This clone was detected only once. The chain combines TRBV29-1 with TRBJ1-3, with a tentative D call TRBD1 (5 bases). The CDR3 extends over 14 amino acids. Trimming left V 5 bases short and J 0 bases short, with 11 bases between. CDR1 and CDR2 from the germline V gene are SQVTM and ANQGSEA. The CDR3 DNA follows: TGCAGCGTTAGGGGCCGGAGCTCTGGAAACACCATATATTTT. Encoded protein: CSVRGRSSGNTIYF.

There are a few counts of this clone. This CDR3 is CASSYKLAGATDTQYF. CDR3 nucleotide sequence: TGTGCCAGCAGTTACAAACTAGCGGGAGCTACAGATACGCAGTATTTT. The chain uses TRBV2 and TRBJ2-3; 11 bases line up with TRBD2. Germline loops: CDR1 SNHLY, CDR2 FYNNEI. The CDR3 totals 16 residues. J gave up 3 bases and V 5 bases, and 7 bases lay outside the gene matches.

The chain has TRBV2 and TRBJ1-2, with D unresolved. This CDR3 region has 14 residues. Trimming pared 1 base from V and 1 base from J, leaving 7 bases between. From germline, CDR1 is SNHLY and CDR2 FYNNEI. CDR3 amino acids: CASSEDEGNYGYTF. The DNA for the CDR3 is TGTGCCAGCAGTGAAGATGAGGGTAACTATGGCTACACCTTC.

The chain employs TRBV27 and TRBJ2-5; D remains unclear. This CDR3 region has 14 residues. V lost 5 bases to trimming and J lost 0 bases, with 10 bases between them. Germline V gene data show CDR1 as MNHEY and CDR2 as SMNVEV (reference sequence). This CDR3 reads CASSPDMYQETQYF. The CDR3, as DNA: TGTGCCAGCAGTCCAGACATGTACCAAGAGACCCAGTACTTC.

Note on this clone: Distinct nucleotide sequences in the sample also encode this CDR3. The rearrangement links TRBV27 to TRBJ2-2; weak D call: TRBD2 (6 bases). V lost 4 bases and J 3 bases, leaving 18 bases between the germline ends. The CDR3 spans 17 residues. Germline-derived CDR1 and CDR2 are MNHEY and SMNVEV (reference sequence). This CDR3 reads CASSSGLAGIYTGELFF. The CDR3 DNA sequence: TGTGCCAGCAGTTCGGGACTCGCGGGAATTTACACCGGGGAGCTGTTTTTT.

J is TRBJ2-2 and V is TRBV4-2; 9 nucleotides match TRBD2. The V segment lost 0 bases and the J segment 5 bases; nucleotides outside the gene matches: 7. This CDR3 is built from 17 residues. Per the germline V gene, CDR1 is LGHNA and CDR2 is YNFKEQ. CDR3 protein: CASSQDSSGAMTGELFF. The CDR3 DNA reads as TGTGCCAGCAGCCAAGACTCTAGCGGGGCCATGACCGGGGAGCTGTTTTTT.

The J gene is TRBJ1-3, the V gene TRBV5-4, with 8 bases matching TRBD1. CDR3 length: 17 amino acids. V gave up 4 bases and J gave up 2 bases; unmatched junction bases: 11. Germline CDR1 SGHNT, CDR2 YYREEE (reference sequence). CDR3: CASSGHRGTSAGNTIYF. CDR3 nucleotides: TGTGCCAGCAGCGGACACAGGGGGACCTCGGCTGGAAACACCATATATTTT.

The V call is TRBV14, the J call TRBJ1-2; D not resolved. The CDR3 loop spans 16 amino acids. V shed 1 base and J shed 1 base, with 13 bases lying between them. Germline V gene sequence: CDR1 SGHDN, CDR2 FVKESK. The CDR3, as DNA: TGTGCCAGCAGCCAAGGAACCGGAGGGTTTAACTATGGCTACACCTTC. Translation gives CASSQGTGGFNYGYTF.